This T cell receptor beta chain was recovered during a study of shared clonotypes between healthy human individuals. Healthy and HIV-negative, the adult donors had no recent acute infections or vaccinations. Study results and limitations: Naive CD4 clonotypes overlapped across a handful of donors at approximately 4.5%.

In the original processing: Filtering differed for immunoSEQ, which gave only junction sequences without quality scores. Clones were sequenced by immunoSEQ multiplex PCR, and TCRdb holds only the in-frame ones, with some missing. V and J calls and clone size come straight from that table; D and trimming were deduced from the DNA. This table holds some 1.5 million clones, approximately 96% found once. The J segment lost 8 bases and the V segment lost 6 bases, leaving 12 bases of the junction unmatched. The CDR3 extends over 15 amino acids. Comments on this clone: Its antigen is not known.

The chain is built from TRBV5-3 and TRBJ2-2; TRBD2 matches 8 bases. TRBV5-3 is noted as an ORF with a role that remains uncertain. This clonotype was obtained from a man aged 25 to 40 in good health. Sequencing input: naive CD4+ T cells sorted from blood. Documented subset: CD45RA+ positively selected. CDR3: CARIGTRFNSGELFF. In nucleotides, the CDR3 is TGTGCCAGAATCGGGACTAGATTCAACTCGGGGGAGCTGTTTTTT.